This T cell receptor (beta chain) was captured by sequencing in a study of blood T cells in healthy people across ages. The authors ran a second PCR of roughly 6 to 12 cycles using a sample-barcoded 5' primer and a J-beta primer mix. CDR3-containing paired-end reads numbered at least 3 million in each sample. TCRdb used MiXCR to reprocess the 5' RACE reads, holding one entry per CDR3 protein. The profile shows about 800,000 distinct CDR3 sequences, approximately 25% of them singletons. These records were also assigned to another study, of T cells of mothers and their children. From that second work: The people who donated were a few healthy Caucasian mothers and their six children. The extracted RNA was employed in its entirety for cDNA synthesis, at about 1.4 ug per 15 ul. Slightly higher but non-significant overlap marked related mother-child pairs versus unrelated pairs.

The TCR sequence derives from a boy between 10 and 17 years old in good health. Sequencing was carried out using blood.

The CDR3 here is CASRIFGDEKLFF. The CDR3 DNA is TGTGCCAGCAGGATCTTTGGGGATGAAAAACTGTTTTTT. The gene calls are TRBV7-9 and TRBJ1-4; D is undetermined. The germline V gene has CDR1 SEHNR and CDR2 FQNEAQ (reference sequence). The length of the CDR3 is 13 residues. V lost 6 bases to trimming and J lost 6 bases, with 11 bases between them.